The 19 T cell receptor beta chains in this list originate from one sample, sequenced in a study of T cell responses to AZD1222 COVID-19 vaccine. Profiled with immunoSEQ multiplex PCR; TCRdb holds only in-frame clones, not every one. Among around 130,000 clones listed, 88% were seen once. The material was peripheral blood, obtained 28 days after the second AZD1222 dose. Source of these receptors: an adult who received the AZD1222 COVID-19 vaccine.

The J gene is TRBJ1-6, the V gene TRBV10-3; maybe TRBD1 (5 bases). Germline CDR1 and CDR2: ENHRY and SYGVKD. Trimming stripped 6 bases from V and 10 bases from J, with 16 bases between. The CDR3 has 14 residues. The CDR3 bases are TGTGCCATCAGGCCGGGGGTAGTTGGCTCACCCCTCCACTTT. Translation: CAIRPGVVGSPLHF.

The V and J genes are TRBV27 and TRBJ1-4, with 7 bases fitting TRBD1. The CDR3 length is 18 residues. J gave up 7 bases and V 1 base, and 15 bases lay outside the gene matches. CDR1 is MNHEY and CDR2 is SMNVEV in the germline V gene (reference sequence). CDR3 sequence: CASSLFWPRTGSAEKLFF. In DNA form, the CDR3 reads TGTGCCAGCAGTTTATTCTGGCCAAGGACAGGATCAGCTGAAAAACTGTTTTTT.

This chain uses TRBV7-3 with TRBJ2-7, with 10 bases fitting TRBD1. Germline CDR1 and CDR2: SGHTA and FQGTGA. The CDR3 loop spans 14 amino acids. V gave up 3 bases and J gave up 6 bases; unmatched junction bases: 5. The CDR3 DNA is TGTGCCAGCAGCTTCGGGGACAGGGGCGCCGAGCAGTACTTC. Amino acids: CASSFGDRGAEQYF.

A note on this clone: Compared with germline, one end of the junction differs, possibly owing to a read error. The chain links TRBV29-1 to TRBJ2-4; TRBD1 aligns across 7 bases. Germline assignment: CDR1 SQVTM and CDR2 ANQGSEA. The CDR3 sequence is 9 residues long. The CDR3 region is CTVERQGGF. The CDR3, as DNA: TGCACCGTGGAACGACAGGGCGGTTTC.

A few counts support this clone. The chain carries TRBV5-1 and TRBJ2-2; 7 bases agree with TRBD1. The ends lost 2 bases at V and 5 bases at J; junction bases unmatched: 6. The germline V gene has CDR1 SGHRS and CDR2 YFSETQ. This CDR3 has 15 residues. The CDR3 DNA reads TGCGCCAGCAGCTTTAAGGGGGCGCAAACCGGGGAGCTGTTTTTT. Translated: CASSFKGAQTGELFF.

The V call is TRBV20-1, the J call TRBJ2-7; D is tentatively TRBD1 or TRBD2 (5 bases each). Trimming removed 3 bases from V and 4 bases from J, with 19 bases in between. The CDR3 extends over 15 amino acids. Germline CDR1 is DFQATT and CDR2 is SNEGSKA (reference sequence). CDR3 region: CSASDQGRSAYEQYF. The DNA of the CDR3 is TGCAGTGCTAGTGATCAGGGACGGAGCGCGTACGAGCAGTACTTC.

This chain joins TRBV18 and TRBJ1-1; D remains ambiguous. V dropped 3 bases and J dropped 1 base, with 6 bases sitting between them. This CDR3 spans 13 amino acids. The germline CDR1 and CDR2 sequences are KGHSH and LQKENI. This chain's CDR3 is CASSPDGNTEAFF. Written as DNA, the CDR3 is TGTGCCAGCTCACCGGACGGGAACACTGAAGCTTTCTTT.

The chain has TRBV5-5 and TRBJ1-3; D is ambiguous. Between the trimmed V and J ends, which lost 1 base and 0 bases, there was a span of 8 bases. Germline CDR1 SGHKS, CDR2 YYEKEE (reference sequence). CDR3 length: 15 residues. CDR3 loop: CASSLSVASGNTIYF. DNA for the CDR3: TGTGCCAGCAGCTTGTCAGTAGCCTCTGGAAACACCATATATTTT.

The V call is TRBV5-4, the J call TRBJ2-7, with D possibly being TRBD2 (5 bases). With 5 bases removed from V and 5 bases from J, the gap between germline ends came to 11 bases. Per germline, CDR1 SGHNT and CDR2 YYREEE (reference sequence). This CDR3 has 12 amino acids. The CDR3 coding sequence is TGTGCCAGCAGGGGCGGAGGAAACGAGCAGTACTTC. Amino acid sequence: CASRGGGNEQYF. The whole variable domain, remainder taken from reference TRBV5-4 and TRBJ2-7, is ETGVTQSPTHLIKTRGQQVTLRCSSQSGHNTVSWYQQALGQGPQFIFQYYREEENGRGNFPPRFSGLQFPNYSSELNVNALELDDSALYLCASRGGGNEQYFGPGTRLTVT.

This chain joins TRBV5-4 and TRBJ2-1; D assignment may be TRBD1 or TRBD2 (6 bases each). The CDR3 totals 15 residues. Trimming took 0 bases from V and 5 from J, leaving 12 bases between them. Germline loops: CDR1 SGHNT, CDR2 YYREEE (reference sequence). The CDR3 protein is CASSLVGGFHNEQFF. The DNA for the CDR3 is TGTGCCAGCAGCTTGGTGGGGGGCTTCCACAATGAGCAGTTCTTC.

In this sample, this clone turned up once. The chain uses TRBV5-6 and TRBJ1-2, with 12 nucleotides matching TRBD1. The CDR3 spans 14 residues. From germline, CDR1 is SGHDT and CDR2 YYEEEE. With 4 bases clipped from V and 6 bases from J, the junction kept 4 bases outside the gene matches. CDR3: CASSAGTGGHGYTF. DNA of the CDR3: TGTGCCAGCAGCGCCGGGACAGGGGGCCATGGCTACACCTTC.

The chain couples TRBV6-4 to TRBJ2-1; D is unclear. The CDR3 length is 16 residues. Germline V lookup: CDR1 MRHNA, CDR2 SNTAGT. V shed 6 bases and J shed 0 bases, with 15 bases lying between them. DNA of the CDR3: TGTGCCAGCAGCCGGTCGGGCGCAAGCTCCTACAATGAGCAGTTCTTC. This sequence encodes CASSRSGASSYNEQFF.

The chain combines TRBV11-1 with TRBJ2-7, with D perhaps being TRBD1 or TRBD2 (5 bases each). The CDR3 is made up of 14 amino acids. V was trimmed by 6 bases and J by 1 base, leaving 13 bases between them. Germline V gene sequence: CDR1 SGHAT, CDR2 FQDESV (reference sequence). The CDR3 DNA reads TGTGCCAGCAGATACCGGGACGGTTCCTACGAGCAGTACTTC. As protein: CASRYRDGSYEQYF.

The chain links TRBV9 to TRBJ1-2; D is unresolved. The germline CDR1 and CDR2 sequences are SGDLS and YYNGEE. The CDR3 is 15 residues long. The ends were cut back, 3 bases at V and 5 bases at J, with 17 bases in the middle. The CDR3 spells CASSARSPIGYGYTF. CDR3 sequence (DNA): TGTGCCAGCAGCGCCCGGTCCCCTATCGGGTATGGCTACACCTTC.

Written as DNA, the CDR3 is TGTGCCAGCAGCGTAAGGAGAGCGGGAGGTGGGACCGGGGAGCTGTTTTTT. It encodes CASSVRRAGGGTGELFF. The chain recombines TRBV9 with TRBJ2-2; TRBD2 aligns across 9 bases. The CDR3 has 17 residues. Looked up from germline, CDR1 is SGDLS and CDR2 is YYNGEE. Trimming cost V 1 base and J 5 bases; bases outside gene matches: 9.

V and J are TRBV18 and TRBJ2-7; 9 nucleotides match TRBD1. J gave up 5 bases and V 3 bases, and 5 bases lay outside the gene matches. The CDR3 is 14 residues long. Germline-derived CDR1 and CDR2 are KGHSH and LQKENI. The CDR3 region is CASSPRQGVNEQYF. CDR3 nucleotide sequence: TGTGCCAGCTCACCGAGACAGGGGGTCAACGAGCAGTACTTC.

The V and J genes are TRBV5-4 and TRBJ2-7; 10 bases map to TRBD1. This CDR3 comprises 15 residues. V lost 4 bases to trimming and J lost 3 bases; unmatched junction nucleotides: 7. Germline V gene lookup returns CDR1 SGHNT and CDR2 YYREEE (reference sequence). In nucleotides, the CDR3 is TGTGCCAGCAGCATCCAGGGACAGGGGTACTACGAGCAGTACTTC. Translation: CASSIQGQGYYEQYF.

The rearrangement uses TRBV30 and TRBJ1-1, with no clear D. This CDR3 has 11 amino acids. Germline V gene sequence: CDR1 GTSNPN, CDR2 SVGIG (reference sequence). The germline V and J ends were trimmed by 5 bases and 0 bases, with 4 bases remaining between them. CDR3 sequence: CAWALNTEAFF. CDR3 bases: TGTGCCTGGGCATTGAACACTGAAGCTTTCTTT.

V and J are TRBV5-6 and TRBJ2-1, with TRBD2 matching over 12 bases. CDR3 size: 17 residues. The V gene's germline CDR1 is SGHDT and CDR2 YYEEEE. Trimming took 1 base from V and 10 from J; bases not matched to a gene: 12. The CDR3 bases are TGTGCCAGCAGCTTGTATATGACTAGCGGGAGTGATTTGGAGCAGTTCTTC. It encodes CASSLYMTSGSDLEQFF.